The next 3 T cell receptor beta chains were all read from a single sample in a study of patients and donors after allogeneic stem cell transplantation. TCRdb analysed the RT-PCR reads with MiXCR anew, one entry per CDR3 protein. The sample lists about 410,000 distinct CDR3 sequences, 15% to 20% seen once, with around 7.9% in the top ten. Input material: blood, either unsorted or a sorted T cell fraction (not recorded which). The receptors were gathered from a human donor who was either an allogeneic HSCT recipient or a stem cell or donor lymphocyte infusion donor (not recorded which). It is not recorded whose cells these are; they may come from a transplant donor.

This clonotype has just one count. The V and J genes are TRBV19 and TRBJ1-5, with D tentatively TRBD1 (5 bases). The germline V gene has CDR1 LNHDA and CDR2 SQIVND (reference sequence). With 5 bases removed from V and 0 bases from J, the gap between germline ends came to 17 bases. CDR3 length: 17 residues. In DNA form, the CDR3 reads TGTGCCAGTAGTTCGGACATATTCCGGGGTAGCAATCAGCCCCAGCATTTT. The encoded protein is CASSSDIFRGSNQPQHF.

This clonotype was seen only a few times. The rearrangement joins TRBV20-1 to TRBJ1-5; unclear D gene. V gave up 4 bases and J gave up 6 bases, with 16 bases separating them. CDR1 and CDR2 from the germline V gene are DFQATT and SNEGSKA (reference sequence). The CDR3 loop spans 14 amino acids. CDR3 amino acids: CSAIVPGTTQPQHF. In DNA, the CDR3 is TGCAGTGCTATAGTCCCGGGAACGACTCAGCCCCAGCATTTT.

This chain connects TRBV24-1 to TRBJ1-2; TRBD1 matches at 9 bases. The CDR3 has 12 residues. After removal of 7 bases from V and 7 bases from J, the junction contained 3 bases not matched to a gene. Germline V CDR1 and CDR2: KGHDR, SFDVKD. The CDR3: CATRGTGSGYTF. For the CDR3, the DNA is TGTGCCACCAGGGGGACAGGGAGTGGCTACACCTTC.